Sequencing of this TCR beta chain was carried out in a study of identical twins. Overall study results and limits: Out-of-frame alpha sequences common to twins exhibited a surplus of low generation probability. High-abundance cord blood beta clonotypes had fewer insertions; memory repertoires showed none.

Trimming cost V 8 bases and J 8 bases; bases outside gene matches: 12. CDR1 is SQVTM, CDR2 ANQGSEA, per germline. The CDR3 covers 14 residues. A word on this clonotype: The target antigen is unknown.

A universal primer site was incorporated via template switching, and the cDNA contained unique molecular identifiers. TCRdb used MiXCR to reprocess the 5' RACE reads, holding one entry per CDR3 protein. The data contain under 800,000 distinct CDR3 sequences, 21% of them singletons. The data also belong to a second study, concerning T cells expressing NK-cell markers. That work states: All TCR beta repertoires analysed originated from sorted CD3+CD56+NKG2C+, CD3+CD56+NKG2C- and CD3+CD56-NKG2C+ T cells.

The chain joins TRBV29-1 to TRBJ2-1; 10 bases align to TRBD2. Specimen: PBMCs. The TCR was taken from a woman aged 18 to 35 in good health. For the CDR3, the DNA is TGCAGCTTCGTCGAGCGGGAGGGCCGATATGAGCAGTTCTTC. Encoded protein: CSFVEREGRYEQFF.